These 20 T cell receptor beta chains were all obtained from the same sample, sequenced in a study of cytomegalovirus exposure and HLA in healthy donors. The PCR was carried out with 60 Vbeta primers and 13 Jbeta primers. Produced via immunoSEQ multiplex PCR; TCRdb's table is partial and in-frame only. Of roughly 150,000 clones listed, roughly 70% are singletons. Sequencing was performed on PBMCs. These receptors were taken from a woman aged 40 to 49 in good health and CMV-seronegative.

The chain uses TRBV19 and TRBJ2-4; the D gene is possibly TRBD1 (6 bases). The V and J ends lost 6 bases and 2 bases respectively, with 20 bases between them. Germline V lookup: CDR1 LNHDA, CDR2 SQIVND (reference sequence). This CDR3 has 17 residues. CDR3 sequence reads: CASSITGISTTKNIQYF. DNA of the CDR3: TGTGCCAGTAGCATCACAGGGATCTCCACGACCAAAAACATTCAGTACTTC.

The chain is built from TRBV28 and TRBJ1-1; D may be TRBD1 (6 bases). CDR1 is MDHEN and CDR2 is SYDVKM in the germline V gene. With 5 bases removed from V and 1 base from J, the gap between germline ends came to 14 bases. The CDR3 runs 15 residues. The CDR3 region has the DNA TGTGCCAGCAGTCAAGGGGGGGCAAAGAACACTGAAGCTTTCTTT. Its translation: CASSQGGAKNTEAFF.

J is TRBJ2-1 and V is TRBV18; D not resolved. Trimming stripped 1 base from V and 5 bases from J, with 12 bases between. The CDR3 sequence is 15 residues long. Germline-derived CDR1 and CDR2 are KGHSH and LQKENI. CDR3 in amino acids: CASSPRQVRNNEQFF. CDR3 in DNA: TGTGCCAGCTCACCACGGCAGGTGCGAAACAATGAGCAGTTCTTC.

The rearrangement joins TRBV7-9 to TRBJ2-7; TRBD1 matches at 9 bases. This CDR3 is 13 amino acids long. Germline V gene sequence: CDR1 SEHNR, CDR2 FQNEAQ (reference sequence). The V segment lost 11 bases and the J segment 2 bases; nucleotides outside the gene matches: 7. CDR3 DNA sequence: TGTGCCGGGGGGACAGGGCATACCTACGAGCAGTACTTC. Amino acids: CAGGTGHTYEQYF.

V gene TRBV5-1 combines with J gene TRBJ2-3; 7 bases are a match to TRBD2. This CDR3 has 17 residues. CDR1 is SGHRS and CDR2 is YFSETQ in the germline V gene. Trimming cost V 3 bases and J 6 bases; bases outside gene matches: 16. The CDR3 DNA is TGCGCCAGCAGCTCCCTCGGCGGGGCTAGCGGATCGGATACGCAGTATTTT. Protein: CASSSLGGASGSDTQYF.

The rearrangement uses TRBV5-1 and TRBJ2-7; tentatively, D is TRBD2 (5 bases). Looked up from germline, CDR1 is SGHRS and CDR2 is YFSETQ. Trimming removed 0 bases from V and 0 bases from J, with 13 bases in between. This CDR3 has 16 residues. CDR3 in DNA: TGCGCCAGCAGCTTGGGACCCGTTGGGAGCTCCTACGAGCAGTACTTC. It codes for CASSLGPVGSSYEQYF.

In its sample, this clone was seen once. The J gene is TRBJ2-1, the V gene TRBV10-3; 8 bases are a match to TRBD1. The CDR3 is 15 residues long. After removal of 3 bases from V and 6 bases from J, the junction contained 7 bases not matched to a gene. Germline-derived CDR1 and CDR2 are ENHRY and SYGVKD. This CDR3 is CAISDTGQGSNEQFF. In nucleotides, the CDR3 is TGTGCCATCAGTGATACCGGACAGGGTTCCAATGAGCAGTTCTTC.

J is TRBJ2-5 and V is TRBV29-1; a possible D gene is TRBD2 (6 bases). The V and J ends lost 4 bases and 2 bases respectively, with 8 bases between them. The V gene's germline CDR1 is SQVTM and CDR2 ANQGSEA. The CDR3 has 12 amino acids. In nucleotides, the CDR3 is TGCAGCGTTGGAGGGAGGCAAGAGACCCAGTACTTC. This codes for CSVGGRQETQYF.

This sequence joins TRBV9 and TRBJ2-5, with D possibly TRBD2 on 6 matching bases. The germline V and J ends were trimmed by 4 bases and 5 bases, with 15 bases remaining between them. The germline CDR1 and CDR2 sequences are SGDLS and YYNGEE. The CDR3 loop spans 14 amino acids. Written as DNA, the CDR3 is TGTGCCAGCAGCAAGACACTCCGGGAGGAGACCCAGTACTTC. Residues: CASSKTLREETQYF.

The rearrangement links TRBV18 to TRBJ2-7, with D perhaps matching TRBD2 (7 bases). Trimming left V 2 bases short and J 6 bases short, with 11 bases between. Germline V gene sequence: CDR1 KGHSH, CDR2 LQKENI. The CDR3 totals 13 residues. For the CDR3, the DNA is TGTGCCAGCTCACCAGGGGGGGGCGGCGAGCAGTACTTC. Protein sequence: CASSPGGGGEQYF.

This clone was recorded once. The rearrangement links TRBV7-8 to TRBJ2-3; 14 bases align to TRBD2. V lost 5 bases to trimming and J lost 3 bases; unmatched junction nucleotides: 7. The CDR3 is 17 amino acids. Per germline, CDR1 SGHVS and CDR2 FQNEAQ. The CDR3 loop is CASSPRLAGGRTDTQYF. DNA of the CDR3: TGTGCCAGCAGCCCCAGACTAGCGGGAGGGCGGACAGATACGCAGTATTTT.

The rearrangement joins TRBV5-1 to TRBJ1-4, with TRBD1 matching over 10 bases. V was pared by 4 bases and J by 7 bases, with 7 bases of the junction left unmatched. The germline V gene has CDR1 SGHRS and CDR2 YFSETQ. The CDR3 runs to 15 residues. The CDR3 DNA follows: TGCGCCAGCAGCAGTCAAGGACAGGGGGGTGAAAAACTGTTTTTT. This translates into CASSSQGQGGEKLFF.

V usage is TRBV7-2 and J usage is TRBJ1-6; maybe TRBD1 (5 bases). V was shortened by 5 bases and J by 5 bases, with 16 bases between the two germline ends. The germline CDR1 and CDR2 sequences are SGHTA and FQGNSA. This CDR3 region has 16 residues. CDR3 sequence reads: CASSQRYRPDNSPLHF. CDR3 nucleotides: TGTGCCAGCAGCCAACGGTACAGGCCTGATAATTCACCCCTCCACTTT.

V and J are TRBV18 and TRBJ1-5; D is unclear. V gave up 3 bases and J gave up 4 bases, with 13 bases separating them. The CDR3 loop spans 15 amino acids. CDR1 is KGHSH, CDR2 LQKENI, per germline. The CDR3 spells CASSPNGLVNQPQHF. In DNA form, the CDR3 reads TGTGCCAGCTCACCCAATGGGCTCGTAAATCAGCCCCAGCATTTT.

The chain joins TRBV28 to TRBJ1-2, with 7 bases fitting TRBD1. V shed 6 bases, J shed 2 bases, and the junction held 6 bases outside the gene matches. The germline CDR1 and CDR2 sequences are MDHEN and SYDVKM. CDR3 length: 14 amino acids. The CDR3 DNA reads TGTGCCAGCAGGACAGGGAAGAAGAACTATGGCTACACCTTC. This translates into CASRTGKKNYGYTF.

The gene calls are TRBV27 and TRBJ2-1; TRBD2 aligns across 7 bases. The CDR3 spans 16 residues. Germline trimming cut 4 bases from V and 9 bases from J; bases unmatched to any gene: 15. From germline, CDR1 is MNHEY and CDR2 SMNVEV (reference sequence). DNA of the CDR3: TGTGCCAGCAGTTACTACACCGGGACTATGAGGATTGAGCAGTTCTTC. Its protein is CASSYYTGTMRIEQFF.

The chain has TRBV7-9 and TRBJ2-1, with 9 bases fitting TRBD2. The CDR3 spans 16 residues. Germline V gene sequence: CDR1 SEHNR, CDR2 FQNEAQ (reference sequence). The V and J ends lost 5 bases and 5 bases, in that order; junction bases with no gene match: 10. CDR3 DNA sequence: TGTGCCAGCAGCCTGGGACAGCGACTAGCGGACAATGAGCAGTTCTTC. Translating gives CASSLGQRLADNEQFF.

The chain combines TRBV5-1 with TRBJ2-7; tentative D call: TRBD2 (5 bases). CDR3 length: 14 amino acids. From germline, CDR1 is SGHRS and CDR2 YFSETQ. V was pared by 0 bases and J by 3 bases, with 10 bases between. The CDR3 DNA sequence: TGCGCCAGCAGCTTGGAAATGGCGGGCTACGAGCAGTACTTC. It specifies CASSLEMAGYEQYF.

This clone came up a few times. The genes are TRBV6-1 and TRBJ2-1; tentatively, D is TRBD2 (6 bases). This CDR3 comprises 16 residues. CDR1 is MNHNS and CDR2 is SASEGT in the germline V gene. The V end was cut by 1 base, the J end by 5 bases, with 15 bases between. The CDR3 here is CASSEVAAGIDNEQFF. Written as DNA, the CDR3 is TGTGCCAGCAGTGAAGTTGCGGCGGGAATTGACAATGAGCAGTTCTTC.

A few counts support this clone. The V gene is TRBV6-5, the J gene TRBJ1-5, with 10 bases identical to TRBD1. The CDR3 extends over 13 amino acids. With V trimmed by 5 bases and J by 6 bases, 1 base remained unmatched. Germline V gives CDR1 MNHEY, CDR2 SVGAGI. CDR3 coding DNA: TGTGCCAGCAGTGGGGACAGGGGTCAGCCCCAGCATTTT. Amino acid sequence: CASSGDRGQPQHF.